The 27 T cell receptor beta chains listed next were all sequenced from one sample in a study of CD8 T cells in ankylosing spondylitis. TCRdb re-called the 5' RACE reads with MiXCR, one entry per CDR3 protein. The sample lists about 250,000 distinct CDR3 sequences, 8% to 10% occurring once. The sample was blood, either unsorted or a sorted T cell fraction (not recorded which). The receptors were sampled from a female donor with ankylosing spondylitis or in good health (not recorded which).

This clonotype was counted many times. The rearrangement joins TRBV5-6 to TRBJ2-7; D is unresolved. Germline CDR1 SGHDT, CDR2 YYEEEE. This CDR3 is 14 amino acids long. Trimming took off 2 bases at V and 0 bases at J, with 9 bases between the two ends. The CDR3 loop is CASSFRRSSYEQYF. Written as DNA, the CDR3 is TGTGCCAGCAGCTTTAGGCGGAGCTCCTACGAGCAGTACTTC.

This clonotype was found many times. The V call is TRBV2, the J call TRBJ2-7, with TRBD1 matching over 9 bases. Germline V lookup: CDR1 SNHLY, CDR2 FYNNEI. Trimming removed 8 bases from V and 3 bases from J; junction bases left unmatched: 5. CDR3 length equals 13 residues. CDR3 sequence: CASGDRVFYEQYF. As DNA, the CDR3 is TGTGCCAGCGGGGACAGGGTCTTCTACGAGCAGTACTTC.

The gene calls are TRBV25-1 and TRBJ2-7; 8 bases match TRBD1. Germline V gene data show CDR1 as MGHDK and CDR2 as SYGVNS. V lost 1 base to trimming and J lost 3 bases; unmatched junction nucleotides: 5. This CDR3 is 15 amino acids long. CDR3 DNA sequence: TGTGCCAGCAGTGAATGGACAGGGTCGGGCTACGAGCAGTACTTC. Translated, it gives CASSEWTGSGYEQYF.

This clonotype was detected only a few times. J is TRBJ2-3 and V is TRBV6-1; D gene uncertain. Germline V gene lookup returns CDR1 MNHNS and CDR2 SASEGT. Between the trimmed V and J ends, which lost 7 bases and 2 bases, there was a span of 13 bases. The CDR3 contains 14 residues. The CDR3 DNA reads TGTGCCAGCAACCCTCCGGGCGTCACAGATACGCAGTATTTT. This sequence encodes CASNPPGVTDTQYF.

This clonotype showed up many times. The J gene is TRBJ1-6, the V gene TRBV20-1, with no clear D. Deletions cut 6 bases from V and 9 bases from J, with 6 bases between. The CDR3 contains 10 residues. Germline loops: CDR1 DFQATT, CDR2 SNEGSKA (reference sequence). Here the CDR3 reads CSAFGSPLHF. In DNA form, the CDR3 reads TGCAGTGCCTTTGGTTCACCCCTCCACTTT.

This clonotype was observed many times. The chain joins TRBV6-2 or TRBV6-3 to TRBJ2-1; D possibly corresponds to TRBD2 (5 bases). This CDR3 spans 12 amino acids. From germline, CDR1 is MNHEY and CDR2 SVGEGT. V was shortened by 4 bases and J by 7 bases, with 8 bases between the two germline ends. The chain's CDR3 is CASSLWENEQFF. Written as DNA, the CDR3 is TGTGCCAGCAGTTTATGGGAGAATGAGCAGTTCTTC.

In its sample, this clonotype was seen many times. CDR3 sequence: CATSTSDPSYNEQFF. The CDR3 region has the DNA TGTGCCACCTCGACTAGCGACCCCTCCTACAATGAGCAGTTCTTC. The chain joins TRBV27 to TRBJ2-1, with TRBD2 matching 8 bases. The CDR3 sequence is 15 residues long. Germline V gene data show CDR1 as MNHEY and CDR2 as SMNVEV (reference sequence). Unmatched junction bases numbered 8, after V lost 10 bases and J lost 0 bases.

This clonotype occurred many times. The CDR3 here is CATIRESLETQYF. The CDR3 coding sequence is TGTGCCACCATTCGGGAGAGCTTGGAGACCCAGTACTTC. The V gene is TRBV30, the J gene TRBJ2-5; possibly TRBD2 for D (6 bases). Germline CDR1 and CDR2: GTSNPN and SVGIG (reference sequence). This CDR3 is 13 amino acids long. The V gene lost 8 bases and the J gene lost 5 bases, with 18 bases spanning the gap.

Points on this clonotype: It may be a read error: a sequence one base away is much more abundant. The chain is built from TRBV7-7 and TRBJ2-3; D unclear. The CDR3 is 14 residues long. V was clipped by 7 bases and J by 6 bases, with 17 bases between them. Germline lookup yields CDR1 SSHAT and CDR2 FNYEAQ (reference sequence). CDR3 DNA: TGTGCCAGCAACTCCCTAACTGGCCCGGATACGCAGTATTTT. Translated, it gives CASNSLTGPDTQYF.

This clonotype was seen at least ten times. The V and J genes are TRBV29-1 and TRBJ2-7; 7 bases are a match to TRBD1. V was pared by 1 base and J by 4 bases, with 7 bases of the junction left unmatched. The CDR3 has 14 amino acids. Germline V CDR1 and CDR2: SQVTM, ANQGSEA. CDR3 sequence reads: CSVEAKGQLYEQYF. DNA of the CDR3: TGCAGCGTTGAAGCGAAGGGACAGCTTTACGAGCAGTACTTC.

The V call is TRBV6-1, the J call TRBJ2-1; 8 bases agree with TRBD2. From germline, CDR1 is MNHNS and CDR2 SASEGT. The CDR3 loop spans 15 amino acids. Losses at the gene ends were 8 bases for V and 0 bases for J; bases not matched to a gene: 6. CDR3 in DNA: TGTGCCAGCCGATTAAGCGGGAGCTCCTACAATGAGCAGTTCTTC. Its translation: CASRLSGSSYNEQFF.

The sample holds many counts of this clonotype. The chain joins TRBV24-1 to TRBJ1-5; maybe TRBD1 (5 bases). The CDR3 covers 14 residues. Germline V lookup: CDR1 KGHDR, CDR2 SFDVKD. V was clipped by 4 bases and J by 4 bases, with 10 bases between them. The CDR3 region is CATSDRQTNQPQHF. CDR3 nucleotide sequence: TGTGCCACCAGTGACCGACAGACAAATCAGCCCCAGCATTTT.

This clonotype was detected ten times or more. The chain has TRBV28 and TRBJ2-7; 9 bases match TRBD2. The V gene end was trimmed by 2 bases and the J gene end by 11 bases; junction bases not matched to a gene: 7. Per germline, CDR1 MDHEN and CDR2 SYDVKM. The CDR3 is 13 residues long. This chain's CDR3 is CASSLSPAGGKYF. The CDR3 DNA follows: TGTGCCAGCAGTTTAAGTCCGGCGGGAGGGAAGTACTTC.

This clonotype has a handful of counts. Germline and junction disagree at one end, which may indicate a read error. V gene TRBV20-1 combines with J gene TRBJ2-1; D unresolved. Germline V gene sequence: CDR1 DFQATT, CDR2 SNEGSKA (reference sequence). There are 17 residues in the CDR3. CDR3 sequence (DNA): TGCTGTGCTAGAGATCGGCAGGTGGAGAGGACCTACAATGAGCAGTTCTTC. Its translation is CCARDRQVERTYNEQFF.

In this sample, this clonotype turned up many times. CDR3 DNA: TGTGCCAGCAGTTCCGTCAGGGGACCAGGGGCCAACGTCCTGACTTTC. It encodes CASSSVRGPGANVLTF. This rearrangement joins TRBV6-5 to TRBJ2-6; TRBD1 is a possible D gene (6 bases). V was trimmed by 4 bases and J by 4 bases, leaving 14 bases between them. This CDR3 comprises 16 residues. CDR1 and CDR2 (germline): MNHEY, SVGAGI.

At least ten counts were recorded for this clonotype. The V and J genes are TRBV12-3 or TRBV12-4 and TRBJ2-7; no firm D call. Trimming shortened V by 8 bases and J by 7 bases, and 12 bases separated the two germline ends. This CDR3 spans 11 amino acids. CDR3 sequence reads: CASSIGREQYF. DNA of the CDR3: TGTGCCAGCTCCATCGGAAGGGAGCAGTACTTC.

This clonotype was recorded at least ten times. V gene TRBV6-2 or TRBV6-3 combines with J gene TRBJ2-1; D is perhaps TRBD1 (7 bases). V was clipped by 0 bases and J by 7 bases, with 28 bases between them. Germline lookup yields CDR1 MNHEY and CDR2 SVGEGT. CDR3 length equals 20 residues. This chain's CDR3 is CASSYSYARFRGAALNEQFF. DNA for the CDR3: TGTGCCAGCAGTTACTCCTATGCACGCTTCAGGGGGGCGGCACTGAATGAGCAGTTCTTC.

This clonotype came up many times. V is TRBV12-3 or TRBV12-4 and J is TRBJ2-7, with D perhaps matching TRBD1 (5 bases). CDR3 length: 12 amino acids. The V gene lost 4 bases and the J gene lost 7 bases, with 11 bases spanning the gap. CDR3 loop: CASSWGTGEQYF. The CDR3 nucleotides read TGTGCCAGCAGTTGGGGCACTGGAGAGCAGTACTTC.

This clonotype was counted many times. J is TRBJ2-6 and V is TRBV27; D possibly corresponds to TRBD1 (5 bases). The CDR3 runs 15 residues. The V and J ends lost 7 bases and 3 bases respectively, with 13 bases between them. The germline gives CDR1 MNHEY, CDR2 SMNVEV (reference sequence). The CDR3 nucleotides are TGTGCCAGCAAAAAGGGGCCTATTGGGGCCAACGTCCTGACTTTC. It codes for CASKKGPIGANVLTF.

This clonotype showed up many times. The chain joins TRBV27 to TRBJ2-1; 7 bases agree with TRBD2. From germline, CDR1 is MNHEY and CDR2 SMNVEV (reference sequence). J gave up 4 bases and V 2 bases, and 5 bases lay outside the gene matches. The CDR3 sequence is 15 residues long. The CDR3 loop reads CASSLGSGLYNEQFF. For the CDR3, the DNA is TGTGCCAGCAGTTTAGGTAGCGGGCTATACAATGAGCAGTTCTTC.

This clonotype was observed at least ten times. V is TRBV7-2 and J is TRBJ1-2; no clear D. Trimming left V 4 bases short and J 0 bases short, with 15 bases between. The V gene's germline CDR1 is SGHTA and CDR2 FQGNSA. This CDR3 has 16 amino acids. This CDR3 reads CASSSWPKGANYGYTF. CDR3 nucleotides: TGTGCCAGCAGCTCGTGGCCTAAGGGAGCTAACTATGGCTACACCTTC.

This clonotype was seen ten or more times. The gene calls are TRBV6-1 and TRBJ2-1, with TRBD2 matching over 11 bases. The CDR3 consists of 13 residues. CDR1 is MNHNS and CDR2 is SASEGT in the germline V gene. Trimming cost V 3 bases and J 9 bases; bases outside gene matches: 1. The CDR3 DNA follows: TGTGCCAGCAGTGAGCTAGCGGGAGGTGAGCAGTTCTTC. This encodes CASSELAGGEQFF.

In its sample, this clonotype was seen a few times. The rearrangement joins TRBV7-2 to TRBJ2-2, with 10 bases fitting TRBD2. The J segment lost 4 bases and the V segment lost 5 bases, leaving 4 bases of the junction unmatched. This CDR3 is 15 amino acids long. Germline loops: CDR1 SGHTA, CDR2 FQGNSA. The CDR3 sequence is CASSLGTSATGELFF. The DNA for the CDR3 is TGTGCCAGCAGCCTAGGGACTAGCGCCACCGGGGAGCTGTTTTTT.

This clonotype was observed a few times. The V call is TRBV2, the J call TRBJ1-1, with a possible D match to TRBD1 (5 bases). This CDR3 has 14 amino acids. Germline values: CDR1 SNHLY, CDR2 FYNNEI. The V end was cut by 4 bases, the J end by 0 bases, with 9 bases between. The CDR3 coding sequence is TGTGCCAGCAGTGGGGGGGACCTGAACACTGAAGCTTTCTTT. Its translation: CASSGGDLNTEAFF.

Points on this clonotype: A much larger clone lies a single base off, so this may be a read error. The J gene is TRBJ2-7, the V gene TRBV21-1; the table assigns TRBD2, which was not confirmed against the DNA. TRBV21-1 is an annotated pseudogene. The CDR3 has 17 residues. The CDR3 nucleotides are TGTGCCAGCAGCAAAGTTGGACTAGCGGGGGACTCCTACGAGCAGTGCTTC. Encoded protein: CASSKVGLAGDSYEQCF.

This CDR3 is CASSFYETAYEQYF. The CDR3, as DNA: TGTGCCAGCAGCTTCTACGAGACCGCATACGAGCAGTACTTC. This chain uses TRBV5-5 with TRBJ2-7; no clear D. Germline CDR1 is SGHKS and CDR2 is YYEKEE (reference sequence). The CDR3 spans 14 residues. V gave up 2 bases and J gave up 4 bases, with 13 bases separating them.

This clonotype has ten or more counts. The chain is built from TRBV5-5 and TRBJ2-1; D is unresolved. The CDR3 covers 13 residues. CDR1 and CDR2 from the germline V gene are SGHKS and YYEKEE (reference sequence). Trimming shortened V by 0 bases and J by 3 bases, and 4 bases separated the two germline ends. CDR3 loop: CASSLANYNEQFF. In DNA form, the CDR3 reads TGTGCCAGCAGCTTGGCCAACTACAATGAGCAGTTCTTC.